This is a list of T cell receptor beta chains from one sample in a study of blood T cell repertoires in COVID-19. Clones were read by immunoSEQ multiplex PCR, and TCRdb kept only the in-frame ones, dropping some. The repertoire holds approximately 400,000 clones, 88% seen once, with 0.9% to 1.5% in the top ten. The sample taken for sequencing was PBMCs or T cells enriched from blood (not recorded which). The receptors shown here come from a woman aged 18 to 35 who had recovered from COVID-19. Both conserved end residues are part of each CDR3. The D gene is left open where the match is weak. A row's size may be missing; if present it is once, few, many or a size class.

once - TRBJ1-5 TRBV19 CASSIIPSMATYSNQPQHF TGTGCCAGTAGTATAATCCCATCCATGGCAACGTATAGCAATCAGCCCCAGCATTTT
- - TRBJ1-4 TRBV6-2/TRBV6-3 CASSAEDESNEKLFF TGTGCCAGCAGTGCCGAGGATGAATCTAATGAAAAACTGTTTTTT
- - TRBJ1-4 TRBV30 CAWSARVWEKLFF TGTGCCTGGAGTGCCAGGGTTTGGGAAAAACTGTTTTTT
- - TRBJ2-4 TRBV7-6 CASSSSPHGGLAKNIQYF TGTGCCAGCAGTTCGAGTCCCCACGGGGGGCTAGCCAAAAACATTCAGTACTTC
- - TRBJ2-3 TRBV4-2 CASSQVTSVDTQYF TGTGCCAGCAGCCAAGTCACGAGCGTCGATACGCAGTATTTT
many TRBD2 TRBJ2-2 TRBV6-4 CASSPLAGGNTGELFF TGTGCCAGCAGCCCTCTAGCGGGGGGGAACACCGGGGAGCTGTTTTTT
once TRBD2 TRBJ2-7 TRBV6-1 CASRGTSGFSYEQYF TGTGCCAGCAGAGGGACTAGCGGATTCTCCTACGAGCAGTACTTC
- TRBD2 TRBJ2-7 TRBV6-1 CASSDRRRTSGYEQYF TGTGCCAGCAGTGATCGGCGTCGGACTAGCGGCTACGAGCAGTACTTC
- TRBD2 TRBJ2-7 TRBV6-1 CASSEAPLAGALSYEQYF TGTGCCAGCAGTGAAGCCCCACTAGCGGGGGCACTATCCTACGAGCAGTACTTC
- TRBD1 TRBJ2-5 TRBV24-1 CATSEGQGWETQYF TGTGCCACCAGTGAGGGACAGGGGTGGGAGACCCAGTACTTC
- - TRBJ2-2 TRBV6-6 CASSSSGPGGHGELFF TGTGCCAGCAGTTCCTCGGGGCCGGGTGGTCACGGGGAGCTGTTTTTT
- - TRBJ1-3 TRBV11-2 CASSSDSSGNTIYF TGTGCCAGCAGCTCCGACAGCTCTGGAAACACCATATATTTT
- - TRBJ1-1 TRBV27 CASSQAIPNTEAFF TGTGCCAGCAGTCAGGCTATCCCGAACACTGAAGCTTTCTTT
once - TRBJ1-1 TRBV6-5 CASSYGRSNTEAFF TGTGCCAGCAGTTACGGCAGGTCGAACACTGAAGCTTTCTTT
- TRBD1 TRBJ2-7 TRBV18 CASSPRDRDYEQYF TGTGCCAGCTCACCCCGGGACAGGGACTACGAGCAGTACTTC
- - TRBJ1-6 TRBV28 CASSFWGDNSPLHF TGTGCCAGCAGTTTTTGGGGGGATAATTCACCCCTCCACTTT
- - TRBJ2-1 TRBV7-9 CASSLSNEQFF TGTGCCAGCAGTCTCTCGAATGAGCAGTTCTTC
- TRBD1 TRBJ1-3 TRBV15 CATSSLRTGAGNTIYF TGTGCCACCAGCAGTCTGCGGACAGGGGCGGGAAACACCATATATTTT